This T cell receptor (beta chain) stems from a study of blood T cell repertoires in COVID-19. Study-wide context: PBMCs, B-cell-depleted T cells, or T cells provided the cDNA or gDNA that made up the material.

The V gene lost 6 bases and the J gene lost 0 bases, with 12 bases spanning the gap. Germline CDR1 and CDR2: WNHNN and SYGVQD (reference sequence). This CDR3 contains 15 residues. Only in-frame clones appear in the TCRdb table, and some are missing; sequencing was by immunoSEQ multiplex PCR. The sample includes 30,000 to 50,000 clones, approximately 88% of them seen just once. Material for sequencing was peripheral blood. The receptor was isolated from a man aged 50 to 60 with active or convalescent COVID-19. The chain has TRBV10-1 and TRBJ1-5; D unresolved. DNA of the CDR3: TGCGCCAGCAGCCCACAGATTTATAGCAATCAGCCCCAGCATTTT. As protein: CASSPQIYSNQPQHF.